Listed below are T cell receptor beta chains from one sample, sequenced in a study of metastatic and nonmetastatic thyroid tumors. TCRdb re-called the PCR reads with MiXCR. Of some 10,000 clones in the sample, less than 30% were seen once. The sample taken for sequencing was tumor tissue. The receptor set was obtained from a female donor with papillary thyroid cancer or a benign thyroid nodule (not recorded which). Some clones in this sample may be carry-over from other donors' samples. Both conserved end residues are part of each CDR3. The D gene is left open where the match is weak. Only some rows state a clone size, as once, few, many or a class for expanded clones.

>.|TRBJ2-7|TRBV7-9|.
CASSSTPNYEQYF
TGTGCCAGCAGCTCTACCCCGAACTACGAGCAGTACTTC
>TRBD1|TRBJ2-1|TRBV11-2|few
CASSSGTGQFNNEQFF
TGTGCCAGCAGCTCCGGGACAGGGCAATTTAACAATGAGCAGTTCTTC
>TRBD1|TRBJ1-2|TRBV7-3|.
CASSSGTAYGYTF
TGTGCCAGCAGCTCCGGGACAGCTTATGGCTACACCTTC
>.|TRBJ2-1|TRBV10-2|medium-sized
CASSSNRQEAEQFF
TGCGCCAGCAGCTCGAACCGACAGGAGGCTGAGCAGTTCTTC
>TRBD2|TRBJ2-5|TRBV30|many
CAWSLGGGRAWETQYF
TGTGCCTGGAGTTTAGGGGGCGGGAGGGCCTGGGAGACCCAGTACTTC
>.|TRBJ1-6|TRBV6-4|few
CASSEGAGSPLHF
TGTGCCAGCAGTGAGGGCGCAGGGTCACCCCTCCACTTT
>.|TRBJ2-6|TRBV6-2/TRBV6-3|medium-sized
CASSLDHGGANVLTF
TGTGCCAGCAGCCTCGACCATGGGGGGGCCAACGTCCTGACTTTC
>.|TRBJ1-2|TRBV7-9|.
CASRARADYGYTF
TGTGCCAGCAGAGCCCGGGCGGACTATGGCTACACCTTC
>TRBD1|TRBJ2-7|TRBV6-1|few
CASSVDRGFSYEQYF
TGTGCCAGCAGTGTGGACAGGGGCTTCTCCTACGAGCAGTACTTC
>TRBD2|TRBJ2-1|TRBV6-1|.
CASSLGLSGIFF
TGTGCCAGCAGCCTAGGACTGAGCGGGATATTCTTC